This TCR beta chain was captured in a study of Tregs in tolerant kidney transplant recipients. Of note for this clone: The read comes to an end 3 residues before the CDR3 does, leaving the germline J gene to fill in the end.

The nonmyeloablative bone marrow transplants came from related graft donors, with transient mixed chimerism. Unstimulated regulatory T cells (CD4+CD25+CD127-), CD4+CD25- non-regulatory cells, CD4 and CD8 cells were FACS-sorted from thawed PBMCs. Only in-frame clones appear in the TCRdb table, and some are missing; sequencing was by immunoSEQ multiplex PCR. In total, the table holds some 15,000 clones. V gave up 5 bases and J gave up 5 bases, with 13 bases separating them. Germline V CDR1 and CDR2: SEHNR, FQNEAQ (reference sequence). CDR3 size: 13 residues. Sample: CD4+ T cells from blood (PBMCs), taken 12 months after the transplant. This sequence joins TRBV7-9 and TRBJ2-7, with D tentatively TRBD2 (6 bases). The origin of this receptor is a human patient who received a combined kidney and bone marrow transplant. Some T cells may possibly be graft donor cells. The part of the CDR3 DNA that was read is TGTGCCAGCAGCCGGGGACTCGTGAACGAG. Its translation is CASSRGLVNE. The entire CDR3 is CASSRGLVNEQYF.